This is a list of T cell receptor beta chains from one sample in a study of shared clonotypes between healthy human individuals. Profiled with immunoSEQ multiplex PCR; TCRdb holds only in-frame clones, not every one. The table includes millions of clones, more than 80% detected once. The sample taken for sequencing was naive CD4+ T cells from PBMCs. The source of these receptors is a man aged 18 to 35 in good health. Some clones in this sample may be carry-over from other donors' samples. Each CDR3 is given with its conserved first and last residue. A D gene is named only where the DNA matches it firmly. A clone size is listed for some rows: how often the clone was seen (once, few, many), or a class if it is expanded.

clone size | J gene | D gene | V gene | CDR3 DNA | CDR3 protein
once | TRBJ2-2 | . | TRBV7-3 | TGTGCCAGCAGCTTAATATTAGCGGCCAACACCGGGGAGCTGTTTTTT | CASSLILAANTGELFF
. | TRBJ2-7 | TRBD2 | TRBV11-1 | TGTGCCAGCAGCTTAGGACTAGCGGCCTACGAGCAGTACTTC | CASSLGLAAYEQYF
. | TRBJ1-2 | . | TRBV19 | TGTGCCAGTAGTAACAGGGCTCCGGTCGGCTACACCTTC | CASSNRAPVGYTF
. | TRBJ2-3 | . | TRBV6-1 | TGTGCCAGCAGTCAATCCCAGGGGAAGAATACGCAGTATTTT | CASSQSQGKNTQYF
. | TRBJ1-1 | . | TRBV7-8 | TGTGCCAGCAGCTTAGACCCGAACACTGAAGCTTTCTTT | CASSLDPNTEAFF
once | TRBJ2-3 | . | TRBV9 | TGTGCCAGCAGCGCGGATATCCGAGCGTGGGATACGCAGTATTTT | CASSADIRAWDTQYF
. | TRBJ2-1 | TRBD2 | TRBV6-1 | TGTGCCAGCAGTTTAGCGGGAGGTCAGGGTGAGCAGTTCTTC | CASSLAGGQGEQFF
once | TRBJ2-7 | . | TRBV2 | TGTGCCAGCAGGAGGGACACTGCCTACGAGCAGTACTTC | CASRRDTAYEQYF
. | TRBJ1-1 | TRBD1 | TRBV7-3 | TGTGCCAGCAGCTTCCAGGGGGACACTGAAGCTTTCTTT | CASSFQGDTEAFF
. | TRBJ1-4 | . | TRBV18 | TGTGCCAGCTCACGAGGGGATGCAACTAATGAAAAACTGTTTTTT | CASSRGDATNEKLFF
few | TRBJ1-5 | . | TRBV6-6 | TGTGCCAGCAGCTCCACGGATGGGCATCAGCCCCAGCATTTT | CASSSTDGHQPQHF
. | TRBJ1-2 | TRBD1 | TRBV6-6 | TGTGCCAGCAGTTCGACCGACAGGGGGCGCAATAATGGCTACACCTTC | CASSSTDRGRNNGYTF
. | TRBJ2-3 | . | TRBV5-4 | TGTGCCAGCAGCTTGGAACTAAACACAGATACGCAGTATTTT | CASSLELNTDTQYF
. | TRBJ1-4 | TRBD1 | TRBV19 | TGTGCCAGTAGCAGGGACAGGGGAACATATGAAAAACTGTTTTTT | CASSRDRGTYEKLFF